This TCR beta chain was observed in a study of CD8 T cells in ankylosing spondylitis. Findings of the study overall: There were earlier reports of some motif variants in reactive arthritis synovial fluid and blood.

This clonotype was picked up many times. No antigen is known for it. With molecular barcodes, quantitative 5'-RACE was used to make the TCR beta libraries. From the 5' RACE reads, TCRdb called clonotypes with MiXCR, one entry per CDR3 protein. The table lists 7,000 or so distinct CDR3 sequences, about 3% of them singletons. Germline V gives CDR1 SGDLS, CDR2 YYNGEE. With 0 bases removed from V and 3 bases from J, the gap between germline ends came to 18 bases. This CDR3 comprises 17 residues. The rearrangement uses TRBV9 and TRBJ1-1; D is ambiguous. This clonotype originated in a female donor with ankylosing spondylitis or in good health (not recorded which). The sample was blood, either unsorted or a sorted T cell fraction (not recorded which). The CDR3 nucleotides are TGTGCCAGCAGCGTAGGACCTATGGTCGGGAAGGACACTGAAGCTTTCTTT. It is translated as CASSVGPMVGKDTEAFF.